This TCR beta chain was found in a study of T cells in Graves' hyperthyroidism and ophthalmopathy. Study at large: At initial diagnosis, before any treatment had begun, peripheral blood was obtained. Study-wide results and limits: Among thyroid clonotypes expanded above 0.001, most also appeared in blood.

Source material for PBMCs was around 10 ml fresh peripheral blood. A word on this clonotype: The antigen is undetermined.

This CDR3 region has 14 residues. Trimming shortened V by 1 base and J by 2 bases, and 8 bases separated the two germline ends. Germline CDR1 SGHRS, CDR2 YFSETQ. The CDR3 regions of TCR beta were amplified from RNA transcripts. First-round RT-PCR targeting the TCR CDR3 was performed with the HTBI primer set. MiXCR, applied by TCRdb to the multiplex PCR reads, yields one record per CDR3 protein. The sample includes roughly 710,000 distinct CDR3 sequences, over 35% of them seen just once. The receptor was derived from a woman between 40 and 50 years old with Graves' hyperthyroidism. The V and J genes are TRBV5-1 and TRBJ2-3; the D is unclear. The specimen was blood. CDR3 loop: CASSLRRYTDTQYF. The DNA for the CDR3 is TGCGCCAGCAGCTTGCGGCGATACACAGATACGCAGTATTTT.